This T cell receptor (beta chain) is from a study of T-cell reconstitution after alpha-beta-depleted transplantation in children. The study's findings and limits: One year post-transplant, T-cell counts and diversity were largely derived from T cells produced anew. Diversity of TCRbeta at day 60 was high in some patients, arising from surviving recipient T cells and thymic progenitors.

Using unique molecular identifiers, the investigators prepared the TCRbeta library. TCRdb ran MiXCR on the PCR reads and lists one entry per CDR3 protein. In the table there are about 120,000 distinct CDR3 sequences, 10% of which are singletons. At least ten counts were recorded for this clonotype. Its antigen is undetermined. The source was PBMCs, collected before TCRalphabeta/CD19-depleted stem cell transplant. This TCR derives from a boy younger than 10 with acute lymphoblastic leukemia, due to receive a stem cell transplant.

Written as DNA, the CDR3 is TGTGCCAGCGGCCAATCTAGGCTAGCCTACAATGAGCAGTTCTTC. It translates to CASGQSRLAYNEQFF. The gene calls are TRBV7-9 and TRBJ2-1; D not resolved. The CDR3 length is 15 residues. V lost 8 bases and J 2 bases, leaving 16 bases between the germline ends. Germline values: CDR1 SEHNR, CDR2 FQNEAQ (reference sequence).